A selection of T cell receptor beta chains follows, all from one sample in a study of shared clonotypes between healthy human individuals. Sequenced by immunoSEQ multiplex PCR; TCRdb stores in-frame clones only, minus some. Counted here are about 680,000 clones, under 95% occurring once; the ten biggest clones make up about 24%. Sequenced sample: naive CD8+ T cells sorted from blood. Receptor source: a man aged 25 to 40 in good health. Both conserved end residues are part of each CDR3. The D gene is left open where the match is weak. Some rows have no size entry. The others give once, few or many, or a class for an expanded clone.

d_call: .; clone_size: .; j_call: TRBJ2-5; v_call: TRBV2; cdr3_aa: CANTVGLQETQYF; cdr3_nt: TGTGCCAACACCGTGGGCTTACAAGAGACCCAGTACTTC
d_call: .; clone_size: .; j_call: TRBJ2-5; v_call: TRBV18; cdr3_aa: CASSPLPLGAGSETQYF; cdr3_nt: TGTGCCAGCTCACCACTTCCATTGGGGGCCGGGTCCGAGACCCAGTACTTC
d_call: TRBD2; clone_size: .; j_call: TRBJ2-1; v_call: TRBV7-9; cdr3_aa: CASSYDPSGRGYNEQFF; cdr3_nt: TGTGCCAGCAGCTATGACCCTAGCGGGAGAGGGTACAATGAGCAGTTCTTC
d_call: TRBD1; clone_size: .; j_call: TRBJ2-7; v_call: TRBV6-1; cdr3_aa: CASSVQGDPQGEQYF; cdr3_nt: TGTGCCAGCAGTGTACAGGGGGATCCCCAAGGAGAGCAGTACTTC
d_call: .; clone_size: .; j_call: TRBJ2-3; v_call: TRBV7-2; cdr3_aa: CASSRFRSGSTDTQYF; cdr3_nt: TGTGCCAGCAGCCGTTTTAGGAGCGGGAGCACAGATACGCAGTATTTT
d_call: TRBD2; clone_size: once; j_call: TRBJ2-2; v_call: TRBV7-9; cdr3_aa: CASSLDWRERTGELFF; cdr3_nt: TGTGCCAGCAGCTTAGACTGGCGGGAGCGCACCGGGGAGCTGTTTTTT
d_call: .; clone_size: .; j_call: TRBJ2-3; v_call: TRBV5-1; cdr3_aa: CASHGFGTSTDTQYF; cdr3_nt: TGCGCCAGCCACGGGTTCGGTACTAGCACAGATACGCAGTATTTT
d_call: .; clone_size: .; j_call: TRBJ2-1; v_call: TRBV10-3; cdr3_aa: CATLPSTGDSYNEQFF; cdr3_nt: TGTGCCACCCTCCCGTCAACCGGGGACTCCTACAATGAGCAGTTCTTC
d_call: TRBD1; clone_size: .; j_call: TRBJ1-1; v_call: TRBV27; cdr3_aa: CASSKRGQGTEAFF; cdr3_nt: TGTGCCAGCAGTAAAAGGGGGCAGGGTACTGAAGCTTTCTTT
d_call: TRBD1; clone_size: once; j_call: TRBJ1-5; v_call: TRBV27; cdr3_aa: CASSSGGWGDQPQHF; cdr3_nt: TGTGCCAGCAGTTCAGGGGGCTGGGGAGATCAGCCCCAGCATTTT
d_call: TRBD1; clone_size: .; j_call: TRBJ2-5; v_call: TRBV7-9; cdr3_aa: CASSLSAGGMETQYF; cdr3_nt: TGTGCCAGCAGCTTATCGGCAGGGGGAATGGAGACCCAGTACTTC
d_call: .; clone_size: .; j_call: TRBJ2-7; v_call: TRBV19; cdr3_aa: CASSYPGPQYEQYF; cdr3_nt: TGTGCCAGTAGTTACCCTGGGCCACAGTACGAGCAGTACTTC
d_call: TRBD2; clone_size: .; j_call: TRBJ2-1; v_call: TRBV7-3; cdr3_aa: CASSLYGTSGSSYNEQFF; cdr3_nt: TGTGCCAGCAGCTTATATGGGACTAGCGGGAGCTCCTACAATGAGCAGTTCTTC
d_call: .; clone_size: once; j_call: TRBJ2-1; v_call: TRBV7-9; cdr3_aa: CASSLSSGGEVYNEQFF; cdr3_nt: TGTGCCAGCAGCTTAAGTAGCGGAGGAGAGGTCTACAATGAGCAGTTCTTC
d_call: TRBD1; clone_size: .; j_call: TRBJ2-5; v_call: TRBV7-8; cdr3_aa: CASTSYRIWGQGAGGSRETQYF; cdr3_nt: TGTGCCAGCACCTCGTACCGAATATGGGGACAGGGGGCTGGGGGGAGCCGGGAGACCCAGTACTTC
d_call: .; clone_size: .; j_call: TRBJ2-3; v_call: TRBV7-9; cdr3_aa: CASSWDGKGDTQYF; cdr3_nt: TGTGCCAGCAGCTGGGACGGCAAAGGAGATACGCAGTATTTT
d_call: TRBD2; clone_size: .; j_call: TRBJ2-1; v_call: TRBV19; cdr3_aa: CASSSRASGTYNEQFF; cdr3_nt: TGTGCCAGTAGTTCCCGGGCTAGCGGTACCTACAATGAGCAGTTCTTC
d_call: .; clone_size: .; j_call: TRBJ1-5; v_call: TRBV28; cdr3_aa: CASSQGLARMQPQHF; cdr3_nt: TGTGCCAGCAGCCAGGGACTTGCCAGGATGCAGCCCCAGCATTTT
d_call: .; clone_size: .; j_call: TRBJ2-1; v_call: TRBV27; cdr3_aa: CASSSRLYYSGQFF; cdr3_nt: TGTGCCAGCAGTTCCCGACTTTACTATTCAGGGCAGTTCTTC
d_call: TRBD2; clone_size: .; j_call: TRBJ2-7; v_call: TRBV2; cdr3_aa: CASSSGSNAYEQYF; cdr3_nt: TGTGCCAGCAGTAGCGGGAGTAATGCCTACGAGCAGTACTTC
d_call: TRBD2; clone_size: .; j_call: TRBJ2-1; v_call: TRBV14; cdr3_aa: CASSQIGTSGIVEQFF; cdr3_nt: TGTGCCAGCAGCCAAATCGGAACTAGCGGGATTGTAGAGCAGTTCTTC
d_call: .; clone_size: .; j_call: TRBJ2-5; v_call: TRBV6-1; cdr3_aa: CASSLGAGRQETQYF; cdr3_nt: TGTGCCAGCAGTCTTGGGGCAGGCCGACAAGAGACCCAGTACTTC
d_call: TRBD2; clone_size: .; j_call: TRBJ2-3; v_call: TRBV7-9; cdr3_aa: CASSLNDKSGRNRGTQYF; cdr3_nt: TGTGCCAGCAGCTTAAATGATAAAAGCGGGAGGAACCGTGGTACGCAGTATTTT
d_call: .; clone_size: .; j_call: TRBJ2-2; v_call: TRBV6-5; cdr3_aa: CASSPWTGRAGELFF; cdr3_nt: TGTGCCAGCAGTCCTTGGACAGGGAGGGCCGGGGAGCTGTTTTTT
d_call: TRBD2; clone_size: .; j_call: TRBJ2-3; v_call: TRBV11-2; cdr3_aa: CASSLGSLAGTDTQYF; cdr3_nt: TGTGCCAGCAGCTTAGGTAGTCTAGCGGGCACAGATACGCAGTATTTT
d_call: .; clone_size: once; j_call: TRBJ2-7; v_call: TRBV29-1; cdr3_aa: CSVEDGRGATGEQYF; cdr3_nt: TGCAGCGTTGAAGATGGAAGAGGGGCCACCGGGGAGCAGTACTTC
d_call: TRBD1; clone_size: .; j_call: TRBJ2-7; v_call: TRBV7-6; cdr3_aa: CASSLGTGTGGFEQYF; cdr3_nt: TGTGCCAGCAGCTTAGGGACCGGGACAGGGGGATTTGAGCAGTACTTC
d_call: .; clone_size: .; j_call: TRBJ2-7; v_call: TRBV5-1; cdr3_aa: CASSDTGIGYEQYF; cdr3_nt: TGCGCCAGCAGCGATACAGGTATTGGGTACGAGCAGTACTTC
d_call: TRBD1; clone_size: .; j_call: TRBJ1-1; v_call: TRBV6-1; cdr3_aa: CASSDRTGGHTEAFF; cdr3_nt: TGTGCCAGCAGTGATCGGACAGGGGGCCACACTGAAGCTTTCTTT
d_call: TRBD1; clone_size: .; j_call: TRBJ1-5; v_call: TRBV27; cdr3_aa: CASSSTGATQPQHF; cdr3_nt: TGTGCCAGCAGTTCAACAGGGGCAACTCAGCCCCAGCATTTT
d_call: .; clone_size: once; j_call: TRBJ2-7; v_call: TRBV5-1; cdr3_aa: CASSLTSAAPYEQYF; cdr3_nt: TGCGCCAGCAGCCTGACTTCTGCGGCGCCCTACGAGCAGTACTTC
d_call: .; clone_size: .; j_call: TRBJ2-5; v_call: TRBV5-4; cdr3_aa: CASSTRGLGEETQYF; cdr3_nt: TGTGCCAGCAGTACACGGGGCCTCGGGGAAGAGACCCAGTACTTC
d_call: TRBD1; clone_size: .; j_call: TRBJ2-6; v_call: TRBV29-1; cdr3_aa: CSVETGAGANVLTF; cdr3_nt: TGCAGCGTTGAGACAGGGGCCGGGGCCAACGTCCTGACTTTC
d_call: TRBD2; clone_size: once; j_call: TRBJ2-1; v_call: TRBV7-6; cdr3_aa: CASSLVGLTDNEQFF; cdr3_nt: TGTGCCAGCAGCTTAGTGGGACTAACGGACAATGAGCAGTTCTTC
d_call: .; clone_size: .; j_call: TRBJ2-7; v_call: TRBV29-1; cdr3_aa: CSVVSDEQYF; cdr3_nt: TGCAGCGTTGTAAGTGACGAGCAGTACTTC
d_call: .; clone_size: .; j_call: TRBJ2-7; v_call: TRBV4-1; cdr3_aa: CASSQEAGYSYEQYF; cdr3_nt: TGCGCCAGCAGCCAAGAAGCAGGCTACTCCTACGAGCAGTACTTC
d_call: .; clone_size: once; j_call: TRBJ2-7; v_call: TRBV19; cdr3_aa: CASSNGSPYEQYF; cdr3_nt: TGTGCCAGTAGTAATGGGAGTCCCTACGAGCAGTACTTC
d_call: .; clone_size: .; j_call: TRBJ2-1; v_call: TRBV7-9; cdr3_aa: CASSSLDDSYNEQFF; cdr3_nt: TGTGCCAGCAGCTCCCTCGATGACTCCTACAATGAGCAGTTCTTC
d_call: .; clone_size: .; j_call: TRBJ2-7; v_call: TRBV7-9; cdr3_aa: CASSLAPSEYGSYEQYF; cdr3_nt: TGTGCCAGCAGCTTAGCCCCTAGCGAATACGGCTCCTACGAGCAGTACTTC
d_call: .; clone_size: .; j_call: TRBJ2-1; v_call: TRBV28; cdr3_aa: CASSFVQGPWGEQFF; cdr3_nt: TGTGCCAGCAGTTTCGTACAGGGTCCCTGGGGTGAGCAGTTCTTC
d_call: .; clone_size: .; j_call: TRBJ2-7; v_call: TRBV27; cdr3_aa: CASRHPGNEQYF; cdr3_nt: TGTGCCAGCAGACACCCAGGGAACGAGCAGTACTTC
d_call: .; clone_size: .; j_call: TRBJ2-1; v_call: TRBV4-3; cdr3_aa: CASSPRGAYNEQFF; cdr3_nt: TGCGCCAGCAGCCCCAGGGGGGCCTACAATGAGCAGTTCTTC